The 15 T cell receptor beta chains given below trace back to one sample, sequenced in a study of control samples from healthy donors and cancer patients. Here immunoSEQ multiplex PCR was the method, and the copy in TCRdb shows in-frame clones only, minus some. The sample lists 78,000 or so clones; roughly nine tenths were seen once. Specimen: blood. Receptors originate from a woman between 50 and 59 years old in good health.

This sequence joins TRBV6-6 and TRBJ1-5; TRBD1 might be the D (5 bases). Germline assignment: CDR1 MNHNY and CDR2 SVGAGI (reference sequence). The CDR3 is made up of 13 amino acids. V gave up 11 bases and J gave up 9 bases, with 20 bases separating them. Here the CDR3 reads CAHRGPGGSPQHF. Written as DNA, the CDR3 is TGTGCCCACCGGGGACCGGGGGGGTCGCCCCAGCATTTT.

This sequence joins TRBV9 and TRBJ2-6; D gene uncertain. Trimming stripped 0 bases from V and 3 bases from J, with 7 bases between. Germline CDR1 reads SGDLS; CDR2 reads YYNGEE. The CDR3 spans 15 residues. CDR3 region: CASSVALDGANVLTF. In DNA, the CDR3 is TGTGCCAGCAGCGTAGCTTTGGATGGGGCCAACGTCCTGACTTTC.

This chain joins TRBV15 and TRBJ1-1; possible D gene TRBD1, 5 bases. The V gene's germline CDR1 is LNHNV and CDR2 YYDKDF (reference sequence). The CDR3 runs 15 residues. V was cut by 0 bases and J by 0 bases, with 8 bases left in between. The CDR3 loop reads CATSREAGMNTEAFF. As DNA, the CDR3 is TGTGCCACCAGCAGAGAGGCAGGGATGAACACTGAAGCTTTCTTT.

This clone was detected only once. This chain joins TRBV24-1 and TRBJ1-2; D remains unclear. Trimming took off 3 bases at V and 6 bases at J, with 7 bases between the two ends. Germline V gives CDR1 KGHDR, CDR2 SFDVKD. The CDR3 is 12 amino acids. The DNA of the CDR3 is TGTGCCACCAGTGATACACATCATGGCTACACCTTC. This encodes CATSDTHHGYTF.

The V call is TRBV6-6, the J call TRBJ2-1, with 7 bases that match TRBD2. The V and J ends lost 7 bases and 0 bases, in that order; junction bases with no gene match: 21. The CDR3 runs to 20 residues. The germline V gene encodes CDR1 MNHNY and CDR2 SVGAGI (reference sequence). The DNA for the CDR3 is TGTGCCAGCAATCGAAAGGGAGGGTTCGGTCCCACCGGCTCCTACAATGAGCAGTTCTTC. This gives the protein CASNRKGGFGPTGSYNEQFF.

This rearrangement joins TRBV29-1 to TRBJ1-4; D might be TRBD1 (6 bases). The germline V and J ends were trimmed by 4 bases and 8 bases, with 20 bases remaining between them. This CDR3 has 15 amino acids. Per the germline V gene, CDR1 is SQVTM and CDR2 is ANQGSEA. CDR3 coding DNA: TGCAGCGTTGGAATTAGGGGGGTAAGTGGCGAAAAACTGTTTTTT. This codes for CSVGIRGVSGEKLFF.

The gene calls are TRBV10-3 and TRBJ1-1; D possibly corresponds to TRBD1 (6 bases). Between the trimmed V and J ends, which lost 11 bases and 0 bases, there was a span of 16 bases. The CDR3 is made up of 14 amino acids. Germline CDR1 reads ENHRY; CDR2 reads SYGVKD. CDR3 nucleotides: TGTGCCGTACGAAAACAGGGCATGAACACTGAAGCTTTCTTT. It encodes CAVRKQGMNTEAFF.

CDR3 residues: CASSSQETQYF. In DNA, the CDR3 is TGTGCCAGCTCATCCCAAGAGACCCAGTACTTC. The V gene is TRBV18, the J gene TRBJ2-5; D not certain. The germline CDR1 and CDR2 sequences are KGHSH and LQKENI. Deletions cut 5 bases from V and 1 base from J, with 2 bases between. The CDR3 loop spans 11 amino acids.

The chain uses TRBV7-3 and TRBJ1-1, with D possibly matching TRBD1 (6 bases). This CDR3 comprises 13 residues. Per germline, CDR1 SGHTA and CDR2 FQGTGA. The V gene lost 9 bases and the J gene lost 0 bases, with 11 bases spanning the gap. Here the CDR3 reads CASRGGMNTEAFF. The CDR3 nucleotides read TGTGCCAGTAGAGGGGGGATGAACACTGAAGCTTTCTTT.

The chain joins TRBV7-9 to TRBJ1-1; the D gene is possibly TRBD1 (5 bases). Per the germline V gene, CDR1 is SEHNR and CDR2 is FQNEAQ (reference sequence). Between the trimmed V and J ends, which lost 5 bases and 0 bases, there was a span of 13 bases. The CDR3 has 15 amino acids. The CDR3 sequence is CASSQGAGMNTEAFF. The CDR3 bases are TGTGCCAGCAGCCAAGGGGCAGGGATGAACACTGAAGCTTTCTTT.

This chain uses TRBV10-3 with TRBJ2-1; 10 bases map to TRBD2. The J segment lost 1 base and the V segment lost 2 bases, leaving 8 bases of the junction unmatched. This CDR3 region has 18 residues. The germline CDR1 and CDR2 sequences are ENHRY and SYGVKD. This CDR3 is CAISETSGKVGSYNEQFF. CDR3 coding DNA: TGTGCCATCAGTGAGACTAGCGGGAAGGTGGGGTCCTACAATGAGCAGTTCTTC.

The chain employs TRBV7-8 and TRBJ2-1; D ambiguous. The V end was cut by 2 bases, the J end by 5 bases, with 10 bases between. The CDR3 covers 14 residues. CDR1 is SGHVS, CDR2 FQNEAQ, per germline. CDR3 bases: TGTGCCAGCAGCTTAATGGATAGCCACAATGAGCAGTTCTTC. Protein sequence: CASSLMDSHNEQFF.

The rearrangement joins TRBV20-1 to TRBJ2-5, with unresolved D. This CDR3 is 11 amino acids long. Germline V CDR1 and CDR2: DFQATT, SNEGSKA (reference sequence). V lost 2 bases and J 1 base, leaving 2 bases between the germline ends. CDR3 DNA: TGCAGTGCTAGACCCCAAGAGACCCAGTACTTC. Its protein is CSARPQETQYF.

This clone was seen once. The rearrangement links TRBV2 to TRBJ2-7, with TRBD1 as a possible D gene (6 bases). CDR3 size: 14 residues. Looked up from germline, CDR1 is SNHLY and CDR2 is FYNNEI. V was trimmed by 3 bases and J by 5 bases, leaving 14 bases between them. The DNA of the CDR3 is TGTGCCAGCAGTGACCGCTCCAGGGGCAACGAGCAGTACTTC. Its protein product is CASSDRSRGNEQYF.

The chain links TRBV3-1 (or the pseudogene TRBV3-2) to TRBJ1-5; 7 positions match TRBD1. Germline V gene data show CDR1 as LGHDT and CDR2 as YNNKEL (reference sequence). After removal of 8 bases from V and 0 bases from J, the junction contained 4 bases not matched to a gene. The CDR3 extends over 14 amino acids. The CDR3 region has the DNA TGTGCCAGCGCCCGGACAGGTAGCAATCAGCCCCAGCATTTT. Translated, it gives CASARTGSNQPQHF.